Listed below are T cell receptor beta chains from one sample, sequenced in a study of blood T cells in healthy people across ages. From the 5' RACE reads, TCRdb called clonotypes with MiXCR, one entry per CDR3 protein. This table holds about 1.1 million distinct CDR3 sequences, roughly two fifths found once. What was sequenced was blood. These receptor sequences come from a man younger than 30 in good health. CDR3s include the opening cysteine and the closing phenylalanine or tryptophan. Fields, in order: clone size, J gene, D gene, V gene, CDR3 DNA, CDR3 protein. D genes are given only for firm matches. A row's size may be missing; if present it is once, few, many or a size class.

clone size: few; J gene: TRBJ2-1; D gene: NA; V gene: TRBV7-9; CDR3 DNA: TGTGCCAGCAGCCCGCGACTGGCGGGGCACAATGAGCAGTTCTTC; CDR3 protein: CASSPRLAGHNEQFF
clone size: NA; J gene: TRBJ2-4; D gene: NA; V gene: TRBV2; CDR3 DNA: TGTGCCAGCGTTTACAGGGACTATACAGCCAAAAACATTCAGTACTTC; CDR3 protein: CASVYRDYTAKNIQYF
clone size: NA; J gene: TRBJ1-2; D gene: NA; V gene: TRBV19; CDR3 DNA: TGTGCCAGTAGTCAAAGCTGGTCCGAGGGGAACTATGGCTACACCTTC; CDR3 protein: CASSQSWSEGNYGYTF
clone size: few; J gene: TRBJ2-1; D gene: TRBD2; V gene: TRBV3-1; CDR3 DNA: TGTGCCAGCAGCCAAAGGCGCCTAGCGGACTACAATGAGCAGTTCTTC; CDR3 protein: CASSQRRLADYNEQFF
clone size: NA; J gene: TRBJ2-1; D gene: NA; V gene: TRBV20-1; CDR3 DNA: TGCAGTGCTAGAGAAGTCACCTACAATGAGCAGTTCTTC; CDR3 protein: CSAREVTYNEQFF
clone size: NA; J gene: TRBJ1-2; D gene: NA; V gene: TRBV4-3; CDR3 DNA: TGCGCCAGCAGCCAAGATATCAGGTCCCCTAACTATGGCTACACCTTC; CDR3 protein: CASSQDIRSPNYGYTF
clone size: NA; J gene: TRBJ2-3; D gene: TRBD1; V gene: TRBV24-1; CDR3 DNA: TGTGCCACCAGTGACCCACAGGGGGCAAGCACAGATACGCAGTATTTT; CDR3 protein: CATSDPQGASTDTQYF
clone size: many; J gene: TRBJ2-5; D gene: NA; V gene: TRBV7-2; CDR3 DNA: TGTGCCAGCAGCTTGGAGTACCAAGAGACCCAGTACTTC; CDR3 protein: CASSLEYQETQYF
clone size: few; J gene: TRBJ2-7; D gene: NA; V gene: TRBV27; CDR3 DNA: TGTGCCAGCAGCCGTGGTAGCCCAGTAAACTCCTACGAGCAGTACTTC; CDR3 protein: CASSRGSPVNSYEQYF
clone size: NA; J gene: TRBJ2-3; D gene: NA; V gene: TRBV3-1; CDR3 DNA: TGTGCCAGCAGCCAAACGTCACAGGGTGTTGGTACCTCTAGCACAGATACGCAGTATTTT; CDR3 protein: CASSQTSQGVGTSSTDTQYF
clone size: NA; J gene: TRBJ2-1; D gene: TRBD2; V gene: TRBV20-1; CDR3 DNA: TGCAGTGCTAGATTGGGAATTGGACTAGCGGGCCCATACAATGAGCAGTTCTTC; CDR3 protein: CSARLGIGLAGPYNEQFF
clone size: few; J gene: TRBJ1-1; D gene: NA; V gene: TRBV4-3; CDR3 DNA: TGCGCCAGCAGCCAAGAAAGTGACGGGGAAGCTTTCTTT; CDR3 protein: CASSQESDGEAFF
clone size: once; J gene: TRBJ2-2; D gene: NA; V gene: TRBV20-1; CDR3 DNA: TGCAGTGCTAGCTCTCAGGGATCGTGGAACACCGGGGAGCTGTTTTTT; CDR3 protein: CSASSQGSWNTGELFF
clone size: few; J gene: TRBJ1-2; D gene: NA; V gene: TRBV6-5; CDR3 DNA: TGTGCCAGCAGTTACTCGACTTCCGTTTCCCCCTATGGCTACACCTTC; CDR3 protein: CASSYSTSVSPYGYTF
clone size: many; J gene: TRBJ1-2; D gene: NA; V gene: TRBV18; CDR3 DNA: TGTGCCAGCTCACCAGAGGACAACGTTTTCTATGGCTACACCTTC; CDR3 protein: CASSPEDNVFYGYTF
clone size: NA; J gene: TRBJ1-6; D gene: NA; V gene: TRBV2; CDR3 DNA: TGTGCCAGCAATGGCCGGAAGGAGTCACCCCTCCACTTT; CDR3 protein: CASNGRKESPLHF
clone size: NA; J gene: TRBJ2-3; D gene: TRBD1; V gene: TRBV28; CDR3 DNA: TGTGCCACCCGGACAGGGGGCATAGATACGCAGTATTTT; CDR3 protein: CATRTGGIDTQYF
clone size: NA; J gene: TRBJ2-7; D gene: TRBD1; V gene: TRBV5-1; CDR3 DNA: TGCGCCAGCAGCATCTCCGGGACAGGGGTCCCCTACGAGCAGTACTTC; CDR3 protein: CASSISGTGVPYEQYF
clone size: NA; J gene: TRBJ1-6; D gene: NA; V gene: TRBV25-1; CDR3 DNA: TGTGCCAGCAGGCGGGACACCCTTTTGCCCCTCCACTTT; CDR3 protein: CASRRDTLLPLHF
clone size: NA; J gene: TRBJ2-2; D gene: TRBD2; V gene: TRBV2; CDR3 DNA: TGTGCCAGCAGTGAGACTAGCCCGAACACCGGGGAGCTGTTTTTT; CDR3 protein: CASSETSPNTGELFF
clone size: few; J gene: TRBJ1-2; D gene: TRBD1; V gene: TRBV7-2; CDR3 DNA: TGTGCCAGCAGCCCCCAGGGACAGGGTAACTATGGCTACACCTTC; CDR3 protein: CASSPQGQGNYGYTF
clone size: few; J gene: TRBJ2-1; D gene: NA; V gene: TRBV12-3/TRBV12-4; CDR3 DNA: TGTGCCAGCAGGGTCTACGGTGGGGGATACAATGAGCAGTTCTTC; CDR3 protein: CASRVYGGGYNEQFF
clone size: NA; J gene: TRBJ1-5; D gene: NA; V gene: TRBV9; CDR3 DNA: TGTGCCAGCAGCGTCTCAGGGAATAATCAGCCCCAGCATTTT; CDR3 protein: CASSVSGNNQPQHF
clone size: NA; J gene: TRBJ1-2; D gene: NA; V gene: TRBV5-1; CDR3 DNA: TGCGCCAGCAACTTGGACTCAGACATAGATGGCTACACCTTC; CDR3 protein: CASNLDSDIDGYTF
clone size: NA; J gene: TRBJ1-2; D gene: NA; V gene: TRBV6-5; CDR3 DNA: TGTGCCAGCAGTTATGGGCAGGGACTTACTGGCTACACCTTC; CDR3 protein: CASSYGQGLTGYTF
clone size: NA; J gene: TRBJ1-1; D gene: TRBD1; V gene: TRBV20-1; CDR3 DNA: TGCAGTGTCAACAGGGACAGGCAACTGAACACTGAAGCTTTCTTT; CDR3 protein: CSVNRDRQLNTEAFF
clone size: few; J gene: TRBJ1-1; D gene: NA; V gene: TRBV20-1; CDR3 DNA: TGCAGTGCTAGAGATCTGGGCAGGGGAAACCCTGAAGCTTTCTTT; CDR3 protein: CSARDLGRGNPEAFF
clone size: NA; J gene: TRBJ1-5; D gene: TRBD1; V gene: TRBV7-2; CDR3 DNA: TGTGCCAGCAGCCCGACAGGGGAACCTATCCAGCCCCAGCATTTT; CDR3 protein: CASSPTGEPIQPQHF
clone size: NA; J gene: TRBJ2-2; D gene: NA; V gene: TRBV4-3; CDR3 DNA: TGCGCCAGCAGCCACCCGTCTCTAAACACCGGGGAGCTGTTTTTT; CDR3 protein: CASSHPSLNTGELFF
clone size: NA; J gene: TRBJ2-1; D gene: NA; V gene: TRBV5-1; CDR3 DNA: TGCGCCAGCAGCTATCCGCGTCCCGTTAGCGCGAACCCTTTGAGCTCCTACAATGAGCAGTTCTTC; CDR3 protein: CASSYPRPVSANPLSSYNEQFF
clone size: NA; J gene: TRBJ1-4; D gene: NA; V gene: TRBV11-2; CDR3 DNA: TGTGCCAGCGCCCAAATCCGGGGGGATGAAAAACTGTTTTTT; CDR3 protein: CASAQIRGDEKLFF
clone size: NA; J gene: TRBJ2-1; D gene: NA; V gene: TRBV4-1; CDR3 DNA: TGCGCCAGCAGCCAAGGTGACTGGAGGAATGAGCAGTTCTTC; CDR3 protein: CASSQGDWRNEQFF
clone size: NA; J gene: TRBJ2-1; D gene: NA; V gene: TRBV20-1; CDR3 DNA: TGCAGTGCTAGGGGCAGCTGGTCCAATGAGCAGTTCTTC; CDR3 protein: CSARGSWSNEQFF
clone size: few; J gene: TRBJ2-3; D gene: NA; V gene: TRBV5-1; CDR3 DNA: TGCGCCAGCAGCCGGGTTCCCACAGATACGCAGTATTTT; CDR3 protein: CASSRVPTDTQYF
clone size: few; J gene: TRBJ2-4; D gene: TRBD2; V gene: TRBV20-1; CDR3 DNA: TGCAGTGCTAGAGACAGCGGGGCTGGCAAAAACATTCAGTACTTC; CDR3 protein: CSARDSGAGKNIQYF
clone size: NA; J gene: TRBJ2-3; D gene: NA; V gene: TRBV20-1; CDR3 DNA: TGCAGTGCTAGAGATTTTTCCCCCCCCACAGATACGCAGTATTTT; CDR3 protein: CSARDFSPPTDTQYF
clone size: NA; J gene: TRBJ1-1; D gene: NA; V gene: TRBV30; CDR3 DNA: TGTGCCTGGAGCGCAGACATGAACACTGAAGCTTTCTTT; CDR3 protein: CAWSADMNTEAFF
clone size: few; J gene: TRBJ2-3; D gene: NA; V gene: TRBV13; CDR3 DNA: TGTGCCAGCAGGATGGCGAAGGCTGGTACGCAGTATTTT; CDR3 protein: CASRMAKAGTQYF
clone size: NA; J gene: TRBJ2-1; D gene: NA; V gene: TRBV6-2/TRBV6-3; CDR3 DNA: TGTGCCAGCAGCATACTTCCCTACAATGAGCAGTTCTTC; CDR3 protein: CASSILPYNEQFF
clone size: NA; J gene: TRBJ2-1; D gene: TRBD2; V gene: TRBV9; CDR3 DNA: TGTGCCAGCAGCGTAGGAGGCGGGGGTTACTACAATGAGCAGTTCTTC; CDR3 protein: CASSVGGGGYYNEQFF
clone size: once; J gene: TRBJ2-7; D gene: NA; V gene: TRBV6-2/TRBV6-3; CDR3 DNA: TGTGCCAGCAGTTACGGGTGGGAACCCAATGAGCAGTACTTC; CDR3 protein: CASSYGWEPNEQYF
clone size: NA; J gene: TRBJ2-1; D gene: TRBD2; V gene: TRBV7-9; CDR3 DNA: TGTGCCAGCAGAGACACTAGCGGGGGCCGCAATGAGCAGTTCTTC; CDR3 protein: CASRDTSGGRNEQFF
clone size: NA; J gene: TRBJ1-4; D gene: NA; V gene: TRBV12-3/TRBV12-4; CDR3 DNA: TGTGCCAGCAGTTTCGGGGGTCTCTCGTTTTTT; CDR3 protein: CASSFGGLSFF
clone size: NA; J gene: TRBJ1-4; D gene: NA; V gene: TRBV5-5; CDR3 DNA: TGTGCCAGCACCACAGGCCCAACAACTAATGAAAAACTGTTTTTT; CDR3 protein: CASTTGPTTNEKLFF
clone size: few; J gene: TRBJ2-2; D gene: NA; V gene: TRBV13; CDR3 DNA: TGTGCCAGCAGCGGCGGCAGGTGGGCCGGGGAGCTGTTTTTT; CDR3 protein: CASSGGRWAGELFF
clone size: NA; J gene: TRBJ2-7; D gene: TRBD2; V gene: TRBV12-3/TRBV12-4; CDR3 DNA: TGTGCCGGCTCTAGCGGGGGGGAGCAGTACTTC; CDR3 protein: CAGSSGGEQYF
clone size: NA; J gene: TRBJ2-7; D gene: TRBD1; V gene: TRBV6-5; CDR3 DNA: TGTGCCAGCAAAACACAGGGGGCTTATGACGAGCAGTACTTC; CDR3 protein: CASKTQGAYDEQYF